The sequence of this T cell receptor (beta chain) was determined in a study of T-cell reconstitution after alpha-beta-depleted transplantation in children. A library of TCRbeta sequences, prepared with unique molecular identifiers, was generated. TCRdb recomputed calls from the PCR reads with MiXCR, one row per CDR3 protein. The sample holds more than 400,000 distinct CDR3 sequences, 9.5% to 12% seen once. The CDR3 extends over 14 amino acids. Germline CDR1 reads SGHKS; CDR2 reads YYEKEE (reference sequence). V lost 4 bases and J lost 2, with 10 bases in between. This clonotype was observed a few times. Its target is unknown. Study-wide results and caveats: Recipient T cells and thymic progenitors that survived gave rise to the high TCRbeta diversity observed at day 60 in some patients. Reportedly, roughly two months post-transplant, alpha-beta T cells arose from several hundred expanded graft clones.

V is TRBV5-5 and J is TRBJ2-1; the D gene is possibly TRBD1 (6 bases). The sample was PBMCs, mostly from graft donor cells, taken 180 days after TCRalphabeta/CD19-depleted stem cell transplant. The source of this sequence is a female patient aged 2-15 years who had a stem cell transplant for aplastic anemia, so the T cells may come from the graft donor. CDR3 nucleotide sequence: TGTGCCAGCAGCCGCCAGGGGACCTACAATGAGCAGTTCTTC. Its translation is CASSRQGTYNEQFF.